This TCR beta chain was observed in a study of T-cell memory formation after mild COVID-19. In the study overall: Most TCR clusters belonged to a single donor.

Germline assignment: CDR1 DFQATT and CDR2 SNEGSKA (reference sequence). V was cut by 6 bases and J by 4 bases, with 12 bases left in between. This CDR3 spans 12 amino acids. Concerning this clonotype: Its specificity is unknown.

5'RACE primed at constant segments yielded TCR alpha and TCR beta cDNA libraries bearing sample barcodes and UMIs. TCRdb re-derived calls from the 5' RACE reads in MiXCR, one entry per CDR3 protein. Of around 310,000 distinct CDR3 sequences listed, roughly 19% are singletons. Study results and limitations: The authors did not confirm SARS-CoV-2 specificity of second-wave clones peaking day 37. Memory cells collected pre-infection included some clones that later responded, suggesting cross-reactive memory joined.

This TCR was sampled from a man between 18 and 35 years old who had mild COVID-19 (a few samples of this study predate the infection). Cell type and time point are not known. The sequenced material came from PBMCs or a T cell subset sorted from them (not recorded which). V is TRBV20-1 and J is TRBJ1-2; D remains ambiguous. The CDR3 region has the DNA TGCAGTGCGCCCGTTGGGCCCTATGGCTACACCTTC. Its protein is CSAPVGPYGYTF.